These 16 T cell receptor beta chains share one sample of origin, sequenced in a study of T-cell memory formation after mild COVID-19. TCRdb analysed the 5' RACE reads with MiXCR anew, one entry per CDR3 protein. The sample lists around 65,000 distinct CDR3 sequences; approximately 9% were seen once. What was sequenced was PBMCs or a T cell subset sorted from them (not recorded which). The source is a man aged 18-30 years who had mild COVID-19 (a few samples of this study predate the infection). Cell type and time point are not known.

This clonotype was found many times. V usage is TRBV5-1 and J usage is TRBJ1-5; D not resolved. From germline, CDR1 is SGHRS and CDR2 YFSETQ. This CDR3 contains 15 residues. Trimming left V 0 bases short and J 2 bases short, with 9 bases between. The CDR3 nucleotides read TGCGCCAGCAGCTTGGATGGGTTGGGCAATCAGCCCCAGCATTTT. Protein: CASSLDGLGNQPQHF.

In its sample, this clonotype was seen a few times. The rearrangement joins TRBV7-2 to TRBJ2-5, with D unclear. Trimming removed 2 bases at V and 2 bases at J, with 9 bases between. CDR3 size: 14 residues. CDR1 is SGHTA, CDR2 FQGNSA, per germline. The CDR3 region is CASSLNNNQETQYF. CDR3 nucleotides: TGTGCCAGCAGCTTAAACAACAATCAAGAGACCCAGTACTTC. The full variable domain, with the rest looked up from reference TRBV7-2 and TRBJ2-5, is GAGVSQSPSNKVTEKGKDVELRCDPISGHTALYWYRQSLGQGLEFLIYFQGNSAPDKSGLPSDRFSAERTGGSVSTLTIQRTQQEDSAVYLCASSLNNNQETQYFGPGTRLLVL.

This chain links TRBV5-1 with TRBJ1-1; D is uncertain. Per germline, CDR1 SGHRS and CDR2 YFSETQ. The length of the CDR3 is 14 residues. Trimming pared 4 bases from V and 1 base from J, leaving 11 bases between. DNA of the CDR3: TGCGCCAGCAGCGTCGGGGTAGGGAACACTGAAGCTTTCTTT. Translating gives CASSVGVGNTEAFF.

J is TRBJ2-3 and V is TRBV6-5; the D is unclear. The CDR3 runs to 15 residues. Germline V gene data show CDR1 as MNHEY and CDR2 as SVGAGI. V was clipped by 3 bases and J by 0 bases, with 10 bases between them. Here the CDR3 DNA reads TGTGCCAGCAGTTATCAGGTTGGGAGCACAGATACGCAGTATTTT. This sequence encodes CASSYQVGSTDTQYF.

V and J are TRBV5-6 and TRBJ2-5; the D is unclear. The V gene lost 4 bases and the J gene lost 5 bases, with 9 bases spanning the gap. The length of the CDR3 is 12 residues. Germline loops: CDR1 SGHDT, CDR2 YYEEEE. CDR3 protein: CASSPLRETQYF. The CDR3 DNA is TGTGCCAGCAGCCCACTACGGGAGACCCAGTACTTC.

This clonotype was detected many times. The J gene is TRBJ2-4, the V gene TRBV20-1; TRBD1 is a possible D gene (5 bases). V was clipped by 8 bases and J by 0 bases, with 11 bases between them. Germline V CDR1 and CDR2: DFQATT, SNEGSKA (reference sequence). The CDR3 loop spans 13 amino acids. The CDR3 region has the DNA TGCAGTCCCAGGGATCTAGCCAAAAACATTCAGTACTTC. Translation: CSPRDLAKNIQYF.

Only a few counts were recorded for this clonotype. The rearrangement uses TRBV5-1 and TRBJ1-2; 7 positions agree with TRBD1. This CDR3 comprises 14 residues. CDR1 is SGHRS and CDR2 is YFSETQ in the germline V gene. The V gene end was trimmed by 4 bases and the J gene end by 5 bases; junction bases not matched to a gene: 8. The CDR3 loop reads CASSTDRPGYGYTF. The CDR3 DNA reads TGCGCCAGCAGCACGGACAGGCCGGGGTATGGCTACACCTTC.

The chain has TRBV9 and TRBJ1-6, with 8 positions matching TRBD1. The trim removed 0 bases at V and 11 bases at J, leaving 4 bases unmatched. The length of the CDR3 is 14 residues. Per the germline V gene, CDR1 is SGDLS and CDR2 is YYNGEE. The chain's CDR3 is CASSVATGETPLHF. CDR3 bases: TGTGCCAGCAGCGTAGCGACAGGGGAGACACCCCTCCACTTT. Filled out from reference TRBV9 and TRBJ1-6, the complete variable domain reads DSGVTQTPKHLITATGQRVTLRCSPRSGDLSVYWYQQSLDQGLQFLIQYYNGEERAKGNILERFSAQQFPDLHSELNLSSLELGDSALYFCASSVATGETPLHFGNGTRLTVT.

The chain combines TRBV27 with TRBJ2-5; D gene uncertain. Germline V CDR1 and CDR2: MNHEY, SMNVEV (reference sequence). Trimming cost V 4 bases and J 4 bases, with 13 bases left between them. The length of the CDR3 is 14 residues. CDR3 DNA sequence: TGTGCCAGCAGTTATGACGGGCGGCGAGAGACCCAGTACTTC. Protein sequence: CASSYDGRRETQYF.

The chain uses TRBV7-2 and TRBJ1-1; D is unclear. This CDR3 is 13 amino acids long. The ends were cut back, 2 bases at V and 10 bases at J, with 14 bases in the middle. Germline assignment: CDR1 SGHTA and CDR2 FQGNSA. The CDR3 DNA reads TGTGCCAGCAGCTTACTGGCGGTGTGGGGAGCTTTCTTT. It codes for CASSLLAVWGAFF.

This clonotype came up many times. The rearrangement links TRBV20-1 to TRBJ1-6; TRBD1 is a possible D gene (6 bases). The V and J ends lost 1 base and 9 bases respectively, with 16 bases between them. This CDR3 spans 15 amino acids. CDR1 is DFQATT and CDR2 is SNEGSKA in the germline V gene (reference sequence). The DNA for the CDR3 is TGCAGTGCTAGAGTTCAACAGGGTGTTGGTTCACCCCTCCACTTT. It codes for CSARVQQGVGSPLHF.

This chain joins TRBV5-1 and TRBJ1-1; 7 nucleotides agree with TRBD1. V trimming: 4 bases; J trimming: 1 base; junction bases outside the gene matches: 10. CDR3 length equals 16 residues. Germline CDR1 is SGHRS and CDR2 is YFSETQ. The CDR3: CASSANPGQKNTEAFF. The CDR3 coding sequence is TGCGCCAGCAGCGCTAATCCGGGACAGAAGAACACTGAAGCTTTCTTT.

The genes are TRBV29-1 and TRBJ1-2, with a possible D match to TRBD1 (6 bases). Germline V gene sequence: CDR1 SQVTM, CDR2 ANQGSEA. V was shortened by 4 bases and J by 5 bases, with 11 bases between the two germline ends. This CDR3 contains 12 residues. CDR3 in amino acids: CSVAGADYGYTF. The CDR3 nucleotides are TGCAGCGTTGCAGGGGCGGATTATGGCTACACCTTC.

This clonotype was found once. The rearrangement joins TRBV2 to TRBJ2-5, with 8 bases fitting TRBD2. J was trimmed by 2 bases and V by 7 bases; bases with no gene match: 9. Germline lookup yields CDR1 SNHLY and CDR2 FYNNEI. The CDR3 runs 15 residues. CDR3 loop: CASTRVASGQETQYF. As DNA, the CDR3 is TGTGCCAGCACGCGGGTGGCTAGCGGGCAAGAGACCCAGTACTTC.

V gene TRBV6-6 combines with J gene TRBJ2-7; D is unclear. V lost 7 bases and J lost 4, with 11 bases in between. CDR1 MNHNY and CDR2 SVGAGI come from the germline V gene (reference sequence). The CDR3 has 12 residues. The CDR3: CASKDGIYEQYF. Written as DNA, the CDR3 is TGTGCCAGCAAGGACGGAATATACGAGCAGTACTTC.

This clonotype was observed at least ten times. The chain recombines TRBV20-1 with TRBJ2-7, with TRBD1 matching over 9 bases. CDR3 size: 15 residues. Per the germline V gene, CDR1 is DFQATT and CDR2 is SNEGSKA (reference sequence). The trim removed 0 bases at V and 2 bases at J, leaving 5 bases unmatched. The CDR3: CSARDGTGTTYEQYV. The DNA for the CDR3 is TGCAGTGCTAGAGACGGGACAGGGACTACCTACGAGCAGTACGTC.